A selection of T cell receptor beta chains follows, all from one sample in a study of T cells in Graves' hyperthyroidism and ophthalmopathy. A single record per CDR3 protein comes from TCRdb applying MiXCR to the multiplex PCR reads. The sample has hundreds of thousands of distinct CDR3 sequences, about 15% seen once. The sequencing sample was made of blood. The receptors were sampled from a woman in her late teens or twenties with Graves' hyperthyroidism. Both conserved end residues are part of each CDR3. The D gene is left open where the match is weak. Not all rows give a size; the values are once, few, many and, for expanded clones, a class.

>TRBJ1-5|TRBV19|.|.
CASSTRTNQPQHF
TGTGCCAGTAGTACCAGAACAAATCAGCCCCAGCATTTT
>TRBJ2-3|TRBV24-1|TRBD2|.
CATSDLAGGIDTQYF
TGTGCCACCAGTGACCTAGCGGGAGGAATTGATACGCAGTATTTT
>TRBJ2-1|TRBV7-2|.|.
CANSLDSQDEQFF
TGTGCCAACAGCCTAGATTCCCAGGATGAGCAGTTCTTC
>TRBJ2-2|TRBV4-1|.|.
CASSQESRGGTGELFF
TGCGCCAGCAGCCAAGAGAGCAGGGGCGGCACCGGGGAGCTGTTTTTT
>TRBJ2-1|TRBV4-3|TRBD2|few
CASSQVAGPAYNEQFF
TGCGCCAGCAGCCAAGTAGCGGGACCCGCCTACAATGAGCAGTTCTTC
>TRBJ1-5|TRBV20-1|TRBD1|few
CSAETGEDQPQHF
TGCAGTGCCGAGACAGGGGAGGATCAGCCCCAGCATTTT
>TRBJ1-6|TRBV6-2/TRBV6-3|.|.
CASSYAGRTNSPLHF
TGTGCCAGCAGTTACGCAGGACGGACTAATTCACCCCTCCACTTT
>TRBJ2-7|TRBV18|TRBD1|.
CASSPKGQGNHEQYF
TGTGCCAGCTCACCAAAAGGACAGGGAAACCACGAGCAGTACTTC
>TRBJ1-5|TRBV5-5|.|.
CASSLWGDSNQPQHF
TGTGCCAGCAGCTTGTGGGGAGATAGCAATCAGCCCCAGCATTTT
>TRBJ2-5|TRBV20-1|.|many
CSARLDNAVTQYF
TGCAGTGCTAGACTTGACAATGCGGTGACCCAGTACTTC
>TRBJ1-2|TRBV24-1|.|many
CATSDSGTGVYGYTF
TGTGCCACCAGTGATTCGGGCACGGGGGTCTATGGCTACACCTTC
>TRBJ2-7|TRBV6-1|TRBD1|few
CASKDGTGSYEQYF
TGTGCCAGCAAGGACGGGACAGGGAGCTACGAGCAGTACTTC
>TRBJ1-6|TRBV18|.|many
CASSPAWSNSPLHF
TGTGCCAGCTCACCGGCGTGGAGTAATTCACCCCTCCACTTT
>TRBJ2-7|TRBV7-9|TRBD2|many
CASSLGRDYLITSYEQYF
TGTGCCAGCAGCTTAGGCCGGGACTACCTAATTACCTCCTACGAGCAGTACTTC
>TRBJ2-2|TRBV27|.|.
CASSFFRTDSFELFF
TGTGCCAGCAGTTTCTTTCGCACAGATTCCTTTGAGCTGTTTTTT
>TRBJ1-1|TRBV30|.|many
CAWRVVGNTEAFF
TGTGCCTGGAGAGTCGTCGGGAACACTGAAGCTTTCTTT
>TRBJ2-7|TRBV19|TRBD2|few
CASSIIGSLAGKNEQYF
TGTGCCAGTAGTATCATAGGCTCGCTAGCGGGAAAGAACGAGCAGTACTTC
>TRBJ1-2|TRBV29-1|.|many
CSVAGFNYGYTF
TGCAGCGTTGCAGGATTCAACTATGGCTACACCTTC
>TRBJ2-5|TRBV24-1|.|few
CATSGPAQETQYF
TGTGCCACCAGTGGGCCAGCCCAAGAGACCCAGTACTTC
>TRBJ2-1|TRBV4-3|.|.
CASSQATSSFEQFF
TGCGCCAGCAGCCAAGCGACTAGTTCATTTGAGCAGTTCTTC
>TRBJ2-1|TRBV3-1|TRBD2|.
CASSLLARVSKNEQFF
TGTGCCAGCTCGCTACTAGCGAGAGTCTCTAAGAATGAGCAGTTCTTC
>TRBJ2-7|TRBV12-3/TRBV12-4|TRBD1|.
CASSGDTGTVPYEQYF
TGTGCCAGCAGCGGGGACACCGGGACAGTCCCCTACGAGCAGTACTTC
>TRBJ1-5|TRBV18|.|many
CASSPQGVSNQPQHF
TGTGCCAGCTCACCACAGGGCGTTAGCAATCAGCCCCAGCATTTT
>TRBJ1-2|TRBV28|.|many
CASSLTGTVYGYTF
TGTGCCAGCAGCCTGACCGGGACGGTCTATGGCTACACCTTC
>TRBJ2-3|TRBV6-1|TRBD2|.
CASTLGTSSTDTQYF
TGTGCCAGCACCTTAGGGACTAGTAGCACAGATACGCAGTATTTT
>TRBJ2-7|TRBV7-9|TRBD1|many
CASSSLKARGHEQYF
TGTGCCAGCAGCTCACTTAAGGCTAGGGGGCACGAGCAGTACTTC
>TRBJ2-7|TRBV5-1|TRBD2|few
CASSQSGLAGVDHEQYF
TGCGCCAGCAGCCAATCAGGACTAGCGGGAGTGGACCACGAGCAGTACTTC
>TRBJ1-2|TRBV11-3|.|few
CASSSEGVWGYTF
TGTGCCAGCAGCTCCGAGGGGGTCTGGGGCTACACCTTC
>TRBJ1-1|TRBV6-1|.|.
CASSDRTLAFF
TGTGCCAGCAGTGACCGGACACTAGCTTTCTTT
>TRBJ1-1|TRBV3-1|.|many
CASSLTTQNTEAFF
TGTGCCAGCAGCCTAACGACGCAGAACACTGAAGCTTTCTTT
>TRBJ2-1|TRBV12-3/TRBV12-4|TRBD2|.
CASSFVSASGEQFF
TGTGCCAGCAGTTTTGTTTCGGCTAGCGGTGAGCAGTTCTTC
>TRBJ1-1|TRBV12-5|.|many
CASGLRRTGRSRTEAFF
TGTGCTAGTGGTTTGAGGAGAACGGGACGGAGCCGGACTGAAGCTTTCTTT
>TRBJ2-3|TRBV14|.|.
CASSRTGAGTQYF
TGTGCCAGCAGTCGGACCGGAGCGGGTACGCAGTATTTT
>TRBJ2-1|TRBV27|.|.
CASSFLNGNEQFF
TGTGCCAGCAGTTTCCTAAACGGCAATGAGCAGTTCTTC
>TRBJ2-7|TRBV7-8|.|many
CASNQAGYSYEQYF
TGTGCCAGCAACCAGGCGGGATACTCCTACGAGCAGTACTTC
>TRBJ1-1|TRBV29-1|.|.
CSLGSSGTEAFF
TGCAGCTTGGGCTCCTCGGGGACTGAAGCTTTCTTT
>TRBJ2-3|TRBV2|.|many
CASSENRADTQYF
TGTGCCAGCAGTGAAAACAGAGCCGATACGCAGTATTTT
>TRBJ2-7|TRBV30|.|.
CAWTGVSSGQYF
TGTGCCTGGACAGGGGTCTCTTCCGGGCAGTACTTC
>TRBJ2-1|TRBV14|.|many
CASSQDFGSVSYNEQFF
TGTGCCAGCAGCCAAGATTTTGGGAGCGTTTCCTACAATGAGCAGTTCTTC
>TRBJ2-6|TRBV7-2|TRBD1|few
CASSLERLGQGAGGANVLTF
TGTGCCAGCAGCTTAGAACGTTTAGGGCAGGGGGCAGGAGGGGCCAACGTCCTGACTTTC
>TRBJ2-1|TRBV7-3|TRBD2|.
CASSPPYAAGGWLNEQFF
TGTGCCAGCAGCCCCCCCTACGCGGCGGGAGGGTGGCTCAATGAGCAGTTCTTC